The 24 T cell receptor beta chains below come from one sample, sequenced in a study of OX40 agonist ivuxolimab in advanced cancers. Assay: immunoSEQ multiplex PCR; the TCRdb copy retains only in-frame clones and omits some. The sample yields tens of thousands of clones, roughly 89% seen once. The starting material was CD4+ or CD8+ T cells sorted from blood, obtained in a trial of the OX40 agonist ivuxolimab. These receptors were obtained from an adult with an advanced solid tumor such as melanoma, head and neck, liver or kidney cancer.

The V gene is TRBV7-6, the J gene TRBJ2-3, with 7 bases lining up with TRBD1. Trimming took 5 bases from V and 0 from J; bases not matched to a gene: 14. The germline gives CDR1 SGHVS, CDR2 FNYEAQ. This CDR3 comprises 18 residues. The chain's CDR3 is CASSPYPLGQASTDTQYF. The CDR3 nucleotides read TGTGCCAGCAGCCCCTACCCCCTAGGACAGGCCAGCACAGATACGCAGTATTTT.

This clone has just one count. This chain joins TRBV7-9 and TRBJ1-1; 7 nucleotides align to TRBD1. CDR3 length: 13 amino acids. Germline assignment: CDR1 SEHNR and CDR2 FQNEAQ (reference sequence). The V and J ends lost 5 bases and 8 bases, in that order; junction bases with no gene match: 8. The CDR3 nucleotides read TGTGCCAGCAGCCATACAGGGGAGGCGGAAGCTTTCTTT. It encodes CASSHTGEAEAFF.

V usage is TRBV4-3 and J usage is TRBJ2-2, with unresolved D. The CDR3 extends over 14 amino acids. V lost 1 base and J 5 bases, leaving 8 bases between the germline ends. Germline CDR1 LGHNA, CDR2 YSLEER. This CDR3 reads CASSQGDGTGELFF. The CDR3 nucleotides are TGCGCCAGCAGCCAAGGGGATGGAACCGGGGAGCTGTTTTTT.

The chain couples TRBV7-2 to TRBJ2-1; TRBD1 agrees at 7 bases. V was clipped by 3 bases and J by 2 bases; unmatched bases: 4. Germline lookup yields CDR1 SGHTA and CDR2 FQGNSA. The CDR3 totals 15 residues. CDR3 sequence reads: CASSLGDRAYNEQFF. CDR3 sequence (DNA): TGTGCCAGCAGCTTGGGAGACAGGGCCTACAATGAGCAGTTCTTC.

This clone appeared a few times. The chain employs TRBV5-1 and TRBJ2-2, with 8 positions matching TRBD1. The V segment lost 5 bases and the J segment 4 bases; nucleotides outside the gene matches: 7. CDR1 SGHRS and CDR2 YFSETQ come from the germline V gene. The CDR3 sequence is 15 residues long. CDR3 in amino acids: CASRPRQGSTGELFF. The CDR3 DNA reads as TGCGCCAGCAGACCCCGACAGGGGAGCACCGGGGAGCTGTTTTTT.

This chain links TRBV28 with TRBJ2-7, with TRBD1 matching 8 bases. The J segment lost 4 bases and the V segment lost 5 bases, leaving 7 bases of the junction unmatched. There are 14 residues in the CDR3. Germline CDR1 is MDHEN and CDR2 is SYDVKM. The CDR3 bases are TGTGCCAGCAGTAAGACAGGGGATGGTTACGAGCAGTACTTC. This translates into CASSKTGDGYEQYF.

In its sample, this clone was seen once. The V call is TRBV7-6, the J call TRBJ2-7, with D maybe TRBD1 (6 bases). Germline assignment: CDR1 SGHVS and CDR2 FNYEAQ. The V and J ends lost 2 bases and 5 bases respectively, with 13 bases between them. This CDR3 comprises 14 residues. The chain's CDR3 is CASSLSTGSNEQYF. The CDR3 DNA reads TGTGCCAGCAGCTTAAGTACAGGGAGCAACGAGCAGTACTTC.

The CDR3 nucleotides read TGTGCCTGGAGTGCCCGGGCTTACGAGCAGTACTTC. Protein sequence: CAWSARAYEQYF. This chain links TRBV30 with TRBJ2-7; D ambiguous. V lost 1 base and J 4 bases, leaving 8 bases between the germline ends. The CDR3 contains 12 residues. Germline V CDR1 and CDR2: GTSNPN, SVGIG (reference sequence).

V is TRBV15 and J is TRBJ2-1; 9 bases line up with TRBD2. J lost 4 bases, V lost 3 bases, and 13 bases had no gene match. Germline V gives CDR1 LNHNV, CDR2 YYDKDF (reference sequence). This CDR3 has 18 residues. In DNA form, the CDR3 reads TGTGCCACCAGCAGGCCAGGCGGGGTAGCGGGGGTGTACAATGAGCAGTTCTTC. The encoded protein is CATSRPGGVAGVYNEQFF.

The V call is TRBV15, the J call TRBJ2-1; D might be TRBD1 (5 bases). The CDR3 is 14 residues long. V lost 2 bases and J lost 4, with 9 bases in between. Germline V CDR1 and CDR2: LNHNV, YYDKDF (reference sequence). The CDR3 nucleotides are TGTGCCACCAGCAGACAGACAGCATACAATGAGCAGTTCTTC. Its protein product is CATSRQTAYNEQFF.

The chain uses TRBV15 and TRBJ2-1; D gene uncertain. The CDR3 contains 16 residues. The V gene's germline CDR1 is LNHNV and CDR2 YYDKDF (reference sequence). Trimming removed 0 bases from V and 9 bases from J, with 18 bases in between. The CDR3 nucleotides are TGTGCCACCAGCAGAGATCGGCCTAGTAGTCGCGGTGAGCAGTTCTTC. Its protein is CATSRDRPSSRGEQFF.

The chain is built from TRBV4-3 and TRBJ2-7, with TRBD1 as a possible D gene (6 bases). The germline V gene encodes CDR1 LGHNA and CDR2 YSLEER. Between the trimmed V and J ends, which lost 1 base and 0 bases, there was a span of 16 bases. This CDR3 spans 17 amino acids. CDR3: CASSQVMLLDSSYEQYF. CDR3 bases: TGCGCCAGCAGCCAAGTAATGCTTCTGGACAGCTCCTACGAGCAGTACTTC.

The chain links TRBV19 to TRBJ1-1; D unresolved. This CDR3 is built from 13 residues. The ends were cut back, 3 bases at V and 4 bases at J, with 9 bases in the middle. Germline CDR1 LNHDA, CDR2 SQIVND (reference sequence). This CDR3 is CASSISWGTEAFF. DNA of the CDR3: TGTGCCAGTAGTATCAGTTGGGGCACTGAAGCTTTCTTT.

This clone occurred once. J is TRBJ2-7 and V is TRBV9; a weak D match, TRBD1 (7 bases). CDR3 length equals 16 residues. The germline gives CDR1 SGDLS, CDR2 YYNGEE. V was pared by 4 bases and J by 1 base, with 18 bases between. CDR3 in DNA: TGTGCCAGCAGCCCAGGAGGGGGCACCGGATCCTACGAGCAGTACTTC. Translating it yields CASSPGGGTGSYEQYF.

This chain uses TRBV27 with TRBJ2-5; no clear D. V lost 2 bases and J 5 bases, leaving 12 bases between the germline ends. Per germline, CDR1 MNHEY and CDR2 SMNVEV (reference sequence). This CDR3 comprises 14 residues. CDR3: CASSLNGGSETQYF. The CDR3 DNA is TGTGCCAGCAGTTTAAACGGTGGCTCGGAGACCCAGTACTTC.

V and J are TRBV7-2 and TRBJ1-2, with D possibly matching TRBD1 (6 bases). Trimming took off 1 base at V and 4 bases at J, with 13 bases between the two ends. This CDR3 region has 15 residues. Germline V gene lookup returns CDR1 SGHTA and CDR2 FQGNSA. Here the CDR3 DNA reads TGTGCCAGCAGCTTAGACGGGGGGCTGGTCTATGGCTACACCTTC. It yields the protein CASSLDGGLVYGYTF.

The genes are TRBV4-2 and TRBJ2-5; 8 bases agree with TRBD2. Unmatched junction bases numbered 11, after V lost 0 bases and J lost 2 bases. Looked up from germline, CDR1 is LGHNA and CDR2 is YNFKEQ. The CDR3 is 18 residues long. The CDR3 reads CASSQEAVAGNSQETQYF. The CDR3 coding sequence is TGTGCCAGCAGCCAAGAAGCAGTAGCGGGGAACTCACAAGAGACCCAGTACTTC.

The chain combines TRBV5-1 with TRBJ2-1; D possibly matches TRBD1 or TRBD2 (6 bases each). This CDR3 contains 16 residues. Germline CDR1 and CDR2: SGHRS and YFSETQ. Trimming cost V 0 bases and J 2 bases, with 12 bases left between them. In DNA form, the CDR3 reads TGCGCCAGCAGCTTGGCGGGGGCCGACACCTACAATGAGCAGTTCTTC. Amino acid sequence: CASSLAGADTYNEQFF.

CDR3 sequence reads: CASSYKGGIYEQYF. The CDR3 DNA reads TGTGCCAGCAGCTACAAGGGGGGGATTTACGAGCAGTACTTC. The rearrangement joins TRBV14 to TRBJ2-7; possibly TRBD2 for D (7 bases). The V end lost 5 bases, the J end lost 4 bases, and 15 bases lay between the germline ends. The CDR3 length is 14 residues. Germline lookup yields CDR1 SGHDN and CDR2 FVKESK.

This rearrangement joins TRBV7-9 to TRBJ2-7; TRBD1 aligns across 7 bases. Germline CDR1 is SEHNR and CDR2 is FQNEAQ (reference sequence). With 0 bases clipped from V and 8 bases from J, the junction kept 10 bases outside the gene matches. The CDR3 loop spans 15 amino acids. This chain's CDR3 is CASSLAGQAATQQYF. CDR3 coding DNA: TGTGCCAGCAGCTTAGCCGGACAGGCCGCTACGCAGCAGTACTTC.

The gene calls are TRBV11-2 and TRBJ2-5; 7 positions match TRBD2. Trimming cost V 5 bases and J 1 base; bases outside gene matches: 10. Germline CDR1 reads SGHAT; CDR2 reads FQNNGV. The length of the CDR3 is 16 residues. For the CDR3, the DNA is TGTGCCAGCAGCCCAAATGGCGGGGGTCTCCAAGAGACCCAGTACTTC. The encoded protein is CASSPNGGGLQETQYF.

The chain is built from TRBV27 and TRBJ2-7, with 8 bases identical to TRBD2. This CDR3 contains 14 residues. V trimming: 4 bases; J trimming: 6 bases; junction bases outside the gene matches: 8. Germline assignment: CDR1 MNHEY and CDR2 SMNVEV (reference sequence). Here the CDR3 DNA reads TGTGCCAGCAGTTCCGGGACTAGTAGTCCCGAGCAGTACTTC. Amino acid sequence: CASSSGTSSPEQYF.

J is TRBJ1-1 and V is TRBV9, with D possibly being TRBD1 (6 bases). Germline V lookup: CDR1 SGDLS, CDR2 YYNGEE. The V end lost 0 bases, the J end lost 6 bases, and 12 bases lay between the germline ends. The CDR3 covers 14 residues. CDR3 loop: CASSVAIGGAEAFF. DNA of the CDR3: TGTGCCAGCAGCGTAGCTATAGGGGGTGCTGAAGCTTTCTTT.

The J gene is TRBJ2-7, the V gene TRBV7-2; D is uncertain. Trimming shortened V by 3 bases and J by 6 bases, and 15 bases separated the two germline ends. This CDR3 is built from 14 residues. Germline V gene data show CDR1 as SGHTA and CDR2 as FQGNSA. Written as DNA, the CDR3 is TGTGCCAGCAGCTTGCCCCAAGCCGGAGTCGAGCAGTACTTC. Translated, it gives CASSLPQAGVEQYF.